These 23 T cell receptor beta chains originate from one sample sequenced in a study of CD8 T cells in Susac syndrome (dated by TCRdb to the late 2010s). The library came from the immunoSEQ multiplex PCR assay. RNA was extracted using the RNeasy kit, and roughly 0.5 to 1 ug of the RNA was reverse transcribed with random hexamers. TCRdb reanalyzed the raw reads on its own, using fastp at Q25 for trimming and MiXCR for clone calling, and kept in-frame beta chains. Every CDR3 protein is listed once, alongside the most common genes and DNA of its rows. The sample table holds some 200,000 distinct CDR3 sequences, of which about 93% were seen once. The ten biggest clones cover roughly 0.13% of the sample. Sequenced: CD8+ T cells from PBMCs. These receptors were obtained from a human donor with multiple sclerosis.

The rearrangement links TRBV15 to TRBJ2-1; D gene unclear. The CDR3 has 15 residues. The V and J ends lost 1 base and 5 bases respectively, with 12 bases between them. Germline V gene sequence: CDR1 LNHNV, CDR2 YYDKDF (reference sequence). The CDR3 loop reads CATSRVPGSNNEQFF. The CDR3 DNA is TGTGCCACCAGCAGAGTCCCAGGAAGTAACAATGAGCAGTTCTTC.

The chain is built from TRBV6-2 or TRBV6-3 and TRBJ2-1; 13 bases match TRBD2. The length of the CDR3 is 16 residues. The junction had 12 bases not matched to a gene; V was cut back by 7 bases and J by 9 bases. Germline lookup yields CDR1 MNHEY and CDR2 SVGEGT. The CDR3 coding sequence is TGTGCCAGCAACTCGCTGGGTGGGACTAGCGGGATTGAGCAGTTCTTC. Translated, it gives CASNSLGGTSGIEQFF.

The CDR3 region is CASSLQYEQFF. For the CDR3, the DNA is TGCGCCAGCAGCCTACAATATGAGCAGTTCTTC. This rearrangement joins TRBV5-1 to TRBJ2-1, with no clear D. Deletions cut 4 bases from V and 8 bases from J, with 7 bases between. The germline V gene has CDR1 SGHRS and CDR2 YFSETQ. CDR3 length: 11 amino acids.

This chain uses TRBV6-5 with TRBJ2-1, with 7 bases matching TRBD2. The CDR3 has 14 residues. The ends lost 8 bases at V and 6 bases at J; junction bases unmatched: 10. The V gene's germline CDR1 is MNHEY and CDR2 SVGAGI. CDR3 region: CASGGGWERNEQFF. DNA of the CDR3: TGTGCCAGCGGCGGGGGATGGGAGCGCAATGAGCAGTTCTTC.

This clonotype has a handful of counts. The V gene is TRBV5-4, the J gene TRBJ2-3; 7 positions agree with TRBD2. Per the germline V gene, CDR1 is SGHNT and CDR2 is YYREEE (reference sequence). The CDR3 has 15 residues. V lost 2 bases and J lost 0; bases outside the gene matches: 3. The CDR3 region is CASSFSGSSTDTQYF. The CDR3 nucleotides are TGTGCCAGCAGCTTTAGCGGGTCAAGCACAGATACGCAGTATTTT.

V and J are TRBV9 and TRBJ1-2, with D tentatively TRBD1 (5 bases). V shed 3 bases and J shed 4 bases, with 13 bases lying between them. Per the germline V gene, CDR1 is SGDLS and CDR2 is YYNGEE. This CDR3 region has 14 residues. CDR3 amino acids: CASSAGHLSYGYTF. The DNA of the CDR3 is TGTGCCAGCAGCGCCGGACACCTATCCTATGGCTACACCTTC.

V usage is TRBV19 and J usage is TRBJ1-2; D is ambiguous. V gave up 7 bases and J gave up 1 base, with 13 bases separating them. Germline-derived CDR1 and CDR2 are LNHDA and SQIVND (reference sequence). This CDR3 spans 14 amino acids. The CDR3 nucleotides are TGTGCCAGTACCCCACAGTCGGGTAACTATGGCTACACCTTC. The encoded protein is CASTPQSGNYGYTF. Supplemented by reference TRBV19 and TRBJ1-2, the full variable domain reads DGGITQSPKYLFRKEGQNVTLSCEQNLNHDAMYWYRQDPGQGLRLIYYSQIVNDFQKGDIAEGYSVSREKKESFPLTVTSAQKNPTAFYLCASTPQSGNYGYTFGSGTRLTVV.

The chain combines TRBV6-4 with TRBJ1-1; possible D gene TRBD1, 6 bases. Looked up from germline, CDR1 is MRHNA and CDR2 is SNTAGT. The ends were cut back, 9 bases at V and 1 base at J, with 15 bases in the middle. The CDR3 runs 14 residues. The CDR3 nucleotides read TGTGCCAGATCCAGACAGGAGGGGAACACTGAAGCTTTCTTT. As protein: CARSRQEGNTEAFF.

The chain has TRBV20-1 and TRBJ2-1, with D tentatively TRBD2 (5 bases). The ends were cut back, 2 bases at V and 4 bases at J, with 12 bases in the middle. From germline, CDR1 is DFQATT and CDR2 SNEGSKA (reference sequence). There are 14 residues in the CDR3. The chain's CDR3 is CSARRGSGYNEQFF. The CDR3 DNA follows: TGCAGTGCTAGACGGGGAAGTGGTTACAATGAGCAGTTCTTC.

V gene TRBV6-1 combines with J gene TRBJ2-7, with TRBD1 identical over 12 bases. The length of the CDR3 is 20 residues. Germline-derived CDR1 and CDR2 are MNHNS and SASEGT. Losses at the gene ends were 6 bases for V and 3 bases for J; bases not matched to a gene: 21. The CDR3 loop reads CASSFSGGTGGAGSNYEQYF. CDR3 DNA sequence: TGTGCCAGCAGCTTCAGTGGAGGGACAGGGGGCGCGGGATCGAACTACGAGCAGTACTTC.

The chain employs TRBV20-1 and TRBJ2-7; no firm D call. The CDR3 is 13 residues long. CDR1 is DFQATT, CDR2 SNEGSKA, per germline (reference sequence). V lost 4 bases, J lost 3 bases, and 13 bases lay in between. The CDR3 DNA sequence: TGCAGTGCTATCCCGCTTACGAGCTACGAGCAGTACTTC. Its protein product is CSAIPLTSYEQYF.

Only one count was recorded for this clonotype. The genes are TRBV9 and TRBJ2-1, with 7 bases identical to TRBD2. J was trimmed by 2 bases and V by 0 bases; bases with no gene match: 5. The CDR3 has 16 amino acids. Germline values: CDR1 SGDLS, CDR2 YYNGEE. DNA of the CDR3: TGTGCCAGCAGCGTAGAAAATAGCGGGCCCTACAATGAGCAGTTCTTC. Its protein product is CASSVENSGPYNEQFF.

This CDR3 is CASSLPPLTSGSDTYEQYF. The CDR3 DNA reads as TGTGCCAGCAGTTTACCCCCACTGACTAGCGGGAGTGATACCTACGAGCAGTACTTC. The chain is built from TRBV27 and TRBJ2-7; TRBD2 aligns across 12 bases. Germline V lookup: CDR1 MNHEY, CDR2 SMNVEV (reference sequence). With 2 bases clipped from V and 2 bases from J, the junction kept 13 bases outside the gene matches. This CDR3 has 19 residues.

The chain employs TRBV29-1 and TRBJ1-2, with D uncertain. This CDR3 is 16 amino acids long. Germline V gene data show CDR1 as SQVTM and CDR2 as ANQGSEA. Trimming removed 3 bases at V and 0 bases at J, with 17 bases between. The DNA for the CDR3 is TGCAGCGTTGAGTTATCGGGGAGCTCGGCTAACTATGGCTACACCTTC. Translation gives CSVELSGSSANYGYTF.

The genes are TRBV29-1 and TRBJ2-1; D is unresolved. Germline V gene sequence: CDR1 SQVTM, CDR2 ANQGSEA. The CDR3 is made up of 13 amino acids. V was pared by 4 bases and J by 1 base, with 8 bases between. The CDR3: CSVVVVSYNEQFF. CDR3 bases: TGCAGCGTTGTGGTCGTTTCCTACAATGAGCAGTTCTTC.

The chain couples TRBV3-1 to TRBJ2-3; D is perhaps TRBD1 or TRBD2 (6 bases each). CDR1 and CDR2 from the germline V gene are LGHDT and YNNKEL (reference sequence). The CDR3 consists of 16 residues. The ends were cut back, 0 bases at V and 6 bases at J, with 16 bases in the middle. CDR3 coding DNA: TGTGCCAGCAGCCAAGACGGGGGCCTTTTAAGGGATACGCAGTATTTT. The encoded protein is CASSQDGGLLRDTQYF.

This chain connects TRBV4-3 to TRBJ2-2, with a possible D match to TRBD2 (5 bases). V was trimmed by 0 bases and J by 4 bases, leaving 12 bases between them. In germline, CDR1 is LGHNA, CDR2 YSLEER. The CDR3 is made up of 16 amino acids. The CDR3 nucleotides are TGCGCCAGCAGCCAAGATATGCCTAGCCTCACCGGGGAGCTGTTTTTT. It codes for CASSQDMPSLTGELFF.

The chain uses TRBV20-1 and TRBJ2-1; 10 positions match TRBD2. Looked up from germline, CDR1 is DFQATT and CDR2 is SNEGSKA (reference sequence). The CDR3 has 11 residues. The V gene end was trimmed by 1 base and the J gene end by 15 bases; junction bases not matched to a gene: 3. In DNA, the CDR3 is TGCAGTGCTAGAGTACTAGCGGGACGGTTCTTC. The encoded protein is CSARVLAGRFF.

V and J are TRBV2 and TRBJ1-4; D may be TRBD1 (5 bases). The CDR3 totals 15 residues. The V end lost 4 bases, the J end lost 4 bases, and 13 bases lay between the germline ends. Germline lookup yields CDR1 SNHLY and CDR2 FYNNEI. CDR3 coding DNA: TGTGCCAGCAGTGGGGATTCAGGGAGTAATGAAAAACTGTTTTTT. Translation gives CASSGDSGSNEKLFF. Combining the CDR3 with reference TRBV2 and TRBJ1-4 gives the whole variable domain EPEVTQTPSHQVTQMGQEVILRCVPISNHLYFYWYRQILGQKVEFLVSFYNNEISEKSEIFDDQFSVERPDGSNFTLKIRSTKLEDSAMYFCASSGDSGSNEKLFFGSGTQLSVL.

The chain joins TRBV2 to TRBJ2-7; 10 nucleotides match TRBD1. This CDR3 is built from 14 residues. Germline CDR1 reads SNHLY; CDR2 reads FYNNEI. V lost 6 bases and J lost 2; bases outside the gene matches: 4. CDR3 sequence (DNA): TGTGCCAGCAGCGGTGGGACAGGGGCCTACGAGCAGTACTTC. It yields the protein CASSGGTGAYEQYF.

The chain links TRBV4-2 to TRBJ1-2, with no clear D. The CDR3 runs to 16 residues. Germline-derived CDR1 and CDR2 are LGHNA and YNFKEQ. V lost 0 bases, J lost 3 bases, and 14 bases lay in between. This CDR3 is CASSQEVRTFDYGYTF. CDR3 coding DNA: TGTGCCAGCAGCCAAGAAGTCAGGACGTTTGACTATGGCTACACCTTC.

This clonotype was found once. The genes are TRBV9 and TRBJ1-2; TRBD1 is a possible D gene (5 bases). Looked up from germline, CDR1 is SGDLS and CDR2 is YYNGEE. The CDR3 is 12 amino acids. The germline V and J ends were trimmed by 7 bases and 5 bases, with 12 bases remaining between them. In DNA, the CDR3 is TGTGCCAGCGGGGGGGTAATATATGGCTACACCTTC. It is translated as CASGGVIYGYTF.

V gene TRBV6-5 combines with J gene TRBJ2-5; no clear D. V was pared by 6 bases and J by 3 bases, with 11 bases between. CDR1 MNHEY and CDR2 SVGAGI come from the germline V gene. The length of the CDR3 is 13 residues. CDR3 DNA sequence: TGTGCCAGCAGCCCAAAGCCAGAAGAGACCCAGTACTTC. It codes for CASSPKPEETQYF.